Listed below are T cell receptor beta chains from one sample, sequenced in a study of blood T cell repertoires in COVID-19. Data came from immunoSEQ multiplex PCR; TCRdb stores just in-frame clones and leaves some out. The data hold about 200,000 clones, with roughly 89% observed a single time. Sequenced sample: PBMCs or T cells enriched from blood (not recorded which). The receptor source for this set is a woman in her 40s with acute COVID-19. CDR3s include the opening cysteine and the closing phenylalanine or tryptophan. The size of a clone is reported for some rows only, either as once, few or many, or as a class for expanded clones.

14 TRBV3-1/TRBV3-2 . CASSQVQYNSPLHF
16 TRBV9 . CASSYGTSGLQETQYF
15 TRBV19 . CASSPQGSGANVLTF
14 TRBV2 . CASRATGTGQGYTF
14 TRBV7-6 . CASSLAPSNQPQHF
18 TRBV18 . CASSPPKIAGTQQETQYF
14 TRBV5-5 . CASSFRGGWYEQYF
13 TRBV7-8 . CASSLQENTEAFF
15 TRBV19 . CASSPAGGRTGELFF
15 TRBV27 . CASSLTGRSNQPQHF
15 TRBV18 . CASSLQGASNQPQHF
15 TRBV29-1 . CSVLNGQGGNQPQHF
11 TRBV2 . CASSPGGGYTF
12 TRBV27 . CASSFTGTEAFF
15 TRBV4-1 few CASSQEATLTGELFF
14 TRBV2 . CASIGLASTGELFF
10 TRBV2 . CASYTDTQYF
20 TRBV3-1/TRBV3-2 . CASSQPPLGVGTGPSYEQYF
16 TRBV5-1 . CASSLEAGRNTGELFF
18 TRBV9 . CASSVGSGGAPSTDTQYF
17 TRBV5-4 . CASSSGTSGRAKGTQYF
16 TRBV5-4 . CASSLAAGGSTDTQYF
13 TRBV2 once CASRLTSGYEQYF
17 TRBV18 . CASSPIQGASFNTEAFF
14 TRBV27 . CASRDLAVQETQYF
15 TRBV5-1 . CASSPQTSGVNEQFF
17 TRBV19 few CASSRKPGQGKGNTIYF
15 TRBV3-1/TRBV3-2 . CASSHIRGGNTEAFF
16 TRBV5-4 . CASSSSGGRSTDTQYF
14 TRBV10-3 . CAISASLANYGYTF
13 TRBV27 . CASSLQGDQPQHF
15 TRBV21-1 few CASSRERDLNYGYTF
16 TRBV15 . CATSRGTGGFSYEQYF
14 TRBV29-1 . CSVPLAGLTDTQYF
14 TRBV30 once CASNSGTGLTEQYF
16 TRBV19 . CASSLAGEVAKNIQYF
16 TRBV5-1 . CASSGQGQGSGNTIYF
16 TRBV9 . CASSVEASPTALEAFF
14 TRBV18 . CASSPPENNYGYTF
17 TRBV9 . CASSVGEGVVSGNTIYF
16 TRBV2 . CASSEIGRDLSYEQYF
16 TRBV5-6 . CASTLEVKGAEYGYTF
13 TRBV29-1 . CSVENRGYNEQFF
15 TRBV5-4 . CASSTRDRGGSKAFF
16 TRBV27 . CASSFSGGETYNEQFF
14 TRBV18 . CASSRTGGINEQFF
16 TRBV4-3 . CASSPGPPGSADTQYF
13 TRBV5-1 . CASSSTSTDTQYF
16 TRBV30 . CAWSAGLTGAVDGYTF
17 TRBV15 . CATSRVTGGAGNQPQHF